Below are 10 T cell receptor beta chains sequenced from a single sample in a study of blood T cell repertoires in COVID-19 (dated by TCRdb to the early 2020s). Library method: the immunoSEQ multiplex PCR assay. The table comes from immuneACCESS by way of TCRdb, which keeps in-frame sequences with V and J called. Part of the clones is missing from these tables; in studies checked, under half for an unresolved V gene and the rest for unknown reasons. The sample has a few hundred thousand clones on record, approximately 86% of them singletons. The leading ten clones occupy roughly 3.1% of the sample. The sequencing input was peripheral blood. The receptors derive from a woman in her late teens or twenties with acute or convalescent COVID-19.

The CDR3 bases are TGTGCCAGCAGCTACCGGGACAGATCCACCGGGGAGCTGTTTTTT. This codes for CASSYRDRSTGELFF. The rearrangement uses TRBV3-1 (or the pseudogene TRBV3-2) and TRBJ2-2; 7 nucleotides align to TRBD1. J gave up 4 bases and V 5 bases, and 7 bases lay outside the gene matches. Per the germline V gene, CDR1 is LGHDT and CDR2 is YNNKEL (reference sequence). This CDR3 region has 15 residues.

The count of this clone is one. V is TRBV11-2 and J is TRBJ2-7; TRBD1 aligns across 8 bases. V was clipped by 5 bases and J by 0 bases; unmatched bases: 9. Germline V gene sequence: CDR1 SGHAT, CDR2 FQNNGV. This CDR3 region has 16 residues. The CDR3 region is CASSTLRGPSSYEQYF. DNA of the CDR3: TGTGCCAGCAGCACACTCAGGGGGCCTAGCTCCTACGAGCAGTACTTC.

CDR3: CASSPRPGQAYYGYTF. The CDR3 DNA sequence: TGTGCCAGCAGCCCCCGACCAGGACAGGCTTACTATGGCTACACCTTC. The chain recombines TRBV7-9 with TRBJ1-2; 7 nucleotides align to TRBD1. This CDR3 has 16 residues. Germline V gives CDR1 SEHNR, CDR2 FQNEAQ (reference sequence). The J segment lost 3 bases and the V segment lost 5 bases, leaving 12 bases of the junction unmatched.

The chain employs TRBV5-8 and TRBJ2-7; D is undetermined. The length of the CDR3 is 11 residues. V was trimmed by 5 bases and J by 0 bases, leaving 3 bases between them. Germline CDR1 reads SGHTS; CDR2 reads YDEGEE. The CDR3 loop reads CASSHSYEQYF. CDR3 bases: TGTGCCAGCAGTCACTCCTACGAGCAGTACTTC.

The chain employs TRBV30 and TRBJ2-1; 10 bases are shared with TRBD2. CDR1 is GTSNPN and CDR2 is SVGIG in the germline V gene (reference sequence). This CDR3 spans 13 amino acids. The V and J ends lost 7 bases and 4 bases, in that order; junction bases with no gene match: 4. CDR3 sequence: CAYLAGGYNEQFF. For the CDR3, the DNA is TGTGCCTACTTAGCGGGGGGTTACAATGAGCAGTTCTTC.

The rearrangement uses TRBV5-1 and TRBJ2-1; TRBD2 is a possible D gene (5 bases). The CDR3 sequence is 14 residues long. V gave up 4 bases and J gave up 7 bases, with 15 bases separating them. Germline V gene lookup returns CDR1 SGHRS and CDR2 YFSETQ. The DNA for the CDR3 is TGCGCCAGCAGCGGGTGGGAGTCTCCGAATGAGCAGTTCTTC. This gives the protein CASSGWESPNEQFF.

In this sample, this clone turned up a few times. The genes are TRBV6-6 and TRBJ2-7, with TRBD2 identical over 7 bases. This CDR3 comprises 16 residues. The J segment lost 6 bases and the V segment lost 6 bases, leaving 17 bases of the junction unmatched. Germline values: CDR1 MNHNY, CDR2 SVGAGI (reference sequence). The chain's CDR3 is CASRPETGTTHFEQYF. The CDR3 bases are TGTGCCAGCAGGCCGGAAACCGGGACTACCCACTTCGAGCAGTACTTC.

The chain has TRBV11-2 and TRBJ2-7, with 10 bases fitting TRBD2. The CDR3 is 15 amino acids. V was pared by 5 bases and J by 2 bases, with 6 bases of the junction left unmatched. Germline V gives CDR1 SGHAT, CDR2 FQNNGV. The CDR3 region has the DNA TGTGCCAGCAGCCCGCTAGCGGGAGCGACCTACGAGCAGTACTTC. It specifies CASSPLAGATYEQYF.

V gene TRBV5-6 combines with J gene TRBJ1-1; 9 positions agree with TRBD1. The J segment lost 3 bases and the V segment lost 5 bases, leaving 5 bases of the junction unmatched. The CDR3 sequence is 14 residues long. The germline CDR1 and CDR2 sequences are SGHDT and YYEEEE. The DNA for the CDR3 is TGTGCCAGCAGGGACAGGGGATGGGACACTGAAGCTTTCTTT. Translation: CASRDRGWDTEAFF.

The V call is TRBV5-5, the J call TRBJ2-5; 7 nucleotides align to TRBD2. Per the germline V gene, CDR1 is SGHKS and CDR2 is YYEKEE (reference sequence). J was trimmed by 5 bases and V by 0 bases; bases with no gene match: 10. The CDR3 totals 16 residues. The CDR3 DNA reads TGTGCCAGCAGCTTGGGTGCGGGAGAGGGTGAGGAGACCCAGTACTTC. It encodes CASSLGAGEGEETQYF. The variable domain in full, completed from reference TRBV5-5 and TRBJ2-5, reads DAGVTQSPTHLIKTRGQQVTLRCSPISGHKSVSWYQQVLGQGPQFIFQYYEKEERGRGNFPDRFSARQFPNYSSELNVNALLLGDSALYLCASSLGAGEGEETQYFGPGTRLLVL.